Sequencing of this T cell receptor beta chain was carried out in a study of blood T cell repertoires in COVID-19. Germline V CDR1 and CDR2: SGHTA, FQGNSA. The CDR3 runs 14 residues. V dropped 5 bases and J dropped 0 bases, with 8 bases sitting between them. A single count supports this clone. Original methodology: Estimation of nucleated cell counts was performed using reference gene primer amplification. Here immunoSEQ multiplex PCR was the method, and the copy in TCRdb shows in-frame clones only, minus some. That table furnishes V, J and clone size, whereas the DNA furnished D and trimming. The table shows 200,000 or so clones, with more than 85% occurring only once.

Sequencing was performed on peripheral blood. The chain is built from TRBV7-2 and TRBJ1-3; no reliable D call. The TCR was taken from a man in his sixties with acute or convalescent COVID-19. The CDR3: CASSHSGSGNTIYF. The CDR3 coding sequence is TGTGCCAGCAGCCACAGCGGCTCTGGAAACACCATATATTTT.